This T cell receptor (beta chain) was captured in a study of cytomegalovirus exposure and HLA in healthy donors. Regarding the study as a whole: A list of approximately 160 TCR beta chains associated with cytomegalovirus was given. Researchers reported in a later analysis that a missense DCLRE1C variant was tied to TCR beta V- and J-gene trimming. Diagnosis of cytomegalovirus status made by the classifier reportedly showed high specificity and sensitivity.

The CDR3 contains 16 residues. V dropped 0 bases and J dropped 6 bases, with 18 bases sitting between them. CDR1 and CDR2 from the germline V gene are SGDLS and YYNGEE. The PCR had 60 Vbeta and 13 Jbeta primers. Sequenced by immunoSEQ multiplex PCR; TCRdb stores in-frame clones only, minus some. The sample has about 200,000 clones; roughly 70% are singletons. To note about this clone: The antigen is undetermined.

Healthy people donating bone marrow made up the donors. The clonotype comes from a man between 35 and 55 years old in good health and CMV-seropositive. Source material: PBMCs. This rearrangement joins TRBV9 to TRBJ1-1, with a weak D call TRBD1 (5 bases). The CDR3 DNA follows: TGTGCCAGCAGCGTAGGGTTCGGGGGAGCGAGACCTGAAGCTTTCTTT. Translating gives CASSVGFGGARPEAFF.